These 11 T cell receptor beta chains were all obtained from the same sample, sequenced in a study of immune heterogeneity within non-small cell lung tumors. Multiplex PCR (32 V and 13 J primers) was used to amplify the TCR beta CDR3. TCRdb ran MiXCR on the multiplex PCR reads and lists one entry per CDR3 protein. The data contain about 16,000 distinct CDR3 sequences, approximately 30% of them seen just once; the ten biggest clones take up around 5.2%. Bulk tumor genomic DNA constituted the template, at 600 ng per sample. During surgery, several far-apart biopsies were obtained from every primary tumor. Patients underwent curative surgery for non-small cell lung cancer (untreated and newly diagnosed). Material for sequencing was lung tumor tissue. These receptors all come from a man aged 35-49 years with non-small cell lung cancer.

The sample holds a few counts of this clonotype. This rearrangement joins TRBV4-3 to TRBJ1-2; a weak D match, TRBD1 (5 bases). Between the trimmed V and J ends, which lost 0 bases and 2 bases, there was a span of 16 bases. CDR3 length: 17 residues. CDR1 is LGHNA and CDR2 is YSLEER in the germline V gene. DNA of the CDR3: TGCGCCAGCAGCCAAGATCGAGTAGGCCAGGGAAACTATGGCTACACCTTC. This encodes CASSQDRVGQGNYGYTF.

The chain joins TRBV9 to TRBJ2-2, with unresolved D. Germline assignment: CDR1 SGDLS and CDR2 YYNGEE. Trimming removed 3 bases at V and 2 bases at J, with 2 bases between. There are 12 residues in the CDR3. DNA for the CDR3: TGTGCCAGCAGCGAAAACACCGGGGAGCTGTTTTTT. This codes for CASSENTGELFF. The whole variable domain, remainder taken from reference TRBV9 and TRBJ2-2, is DSGVTQTPKHLITATGQRVTLRCSPRSGDLSVYWYQQSLDQGLQFLIQYYNGEERAKGNILERFSAQQFPDLHSELNLSSLELGDSALYFCASSENTGELFFGEGSRLTVL.

This clonotype was found many times. The J gene is TRBJ1-6, the V gene TRBV29-1; perhaps TRBD1 as D (6 bases). CDR1 and CDR2 (germline): SQVTM, ANQGSEA. Trimming shortened V by 4 bases and J by 9 bases, and 13 bases separated the two germline ends. The CDR3 length is 13 residues. DNA for the CDR3: TGCAGCGTTGGGGCAGGGGAGATTTCACCCCTCCACTTT. Encoded protein: CSVGAGEISPLHF.

Points on this clonotype: This may stem from a read error, because a much larger clone lies one nucleotide away. CDR3 in DNA: TGTGCCATCAGTGAGCAGGGGACTAGCTGGAGTAATGAGCAGTTCTTC. Amino acids: CAISEQGTSWSNEQFF. The chain carries TRBV10-3 and TRBJ2-1, with 9 bases identical to TRBD2. From germline, CDR1 is ENHRY and CDR2 SYGVKD. Trimming at V came to 2 bases and at J to 7 bases, leaving 9 bases not matched to a gene. The CDR3 is 16 amino acids.

In the case of this clonotype: This may come from a read error, since a much larger clone is one base off. The V gene is TRBV20-1, the J gene TRBJ2-7; D may match TRBD1 or TRBD2 (5 bases each). Germline assignment: CDR1 DFQATT and CDR2 SNEGSKA (reference sequence). There are 14 residues in the CDR3. Trimming took 6 bases from V and 11 from J, leaving 26 bases between them. For the CDR3, the DNA is TGCAGTGCCAGGGTGGGGTTATCTACTGGGGAGAAGTACTTC. It is translated as CSARVGLSTGEKYF.

A few counts support this clonotype. The rearrangement links TRBV20-1 to TRBJ2-1; 9 bases agree with TRBD2. Germline V gene lookup returns CDR1 DFQATT and CDR2 SNEGSKA (reference sequence). V dropped 0 bases and J dropped 3; count of bases not matched to a gene: 6. This CDR3 is built from 16 residues. CDR3: CSARDRASGDYNEQFF. The CDR3 nucleotides read TGCAGTGCTAGAGATAGAGCTAGCGGGGACTACAATGAGCAGTTCTTC.

On this clonotype: Since a much larger clone is just one base distant, this may be a read error. The chain uses TRBV5-1 and TRBJ2-3; 15 bases are a match to TRBD2. The germline V gene encodes CDR1 SGHRS and CDR2 YFSETQ. This CDR3 comprises 18 residues. This chain's CDR3 is CTSSPGTSGRWGTDTQYF. The CDR3 DNA follows: TGCACCAGCAGCCCCGGGACTAGCGGGAGGTGGGGCACAGATACGCAGTATTTT.

This clonotype has ten or more counts. The rearrangement uses TRBV12-3 or TRBV12-4 and TRBJ1-5; D might be TRBD1 (6 bases). The CDR3 covers 14 residues. The V and J ends lost 5 bases and 4 bases respectively, with 12 bases between them. This CDR3 reads CASSPEGGNQPQHF. The CDR3 DNA is TGTGCCAGCAGTCCCGAGGGGGGGAATCAGCCCCAGCATTTT.

This clonotype appeared many times. The chain couples TRBV6-1 to TRBJ1-4; tentative D call: TRBD1 (5 bases). This CDR3 has 16 residues. Trimming took off 3 bases at V and 0 bases at J, with 11 bases between the two ends. CDR1 and CDR2 from the germline V gene are MNHNS and SASEGT. The CDR3 DNA reads as TGTGCCAGCAGTGATTGGGGGTCCCCAACTAATGAAAAACTGTTTTTT. Encoded protein: CASSDWGSPTNEKLFF.

J is TRBJ1-1 and V is TRBV5-4, with D possibly matching TRBD1 (5 bases). The CDR3 covers 15 residues. In germline, CDR1 is SGHNT, CDR2 YYREEE (reference sequence). V lost 4 bases and J lost 2, with 15 bases in between. In DNA form, the CDR3 reads TGTGCCAGCAGCCCGGGACCGGAGCTTAACACTGAAGCTTTCTTT. It yields the protein CASSPGPELNTEAFF.

This clonotype showed up many times. V usage is TRBV2 and J usage is TRBJ1-4; the D gene is possibly TRBD1 (5 bases). The V gene's germline CDR1 is SNHLY and CDR2 FYNNEI. Trimming left V 2 bases short and J 8 bases short, with 15 bases between. This CDR3 spans 15 amino acids. The CDR3: CASSERDPGYEKLFF. As DNA, the CDR3 is TGTGCCAGCAGTGAACGGGACCCTGGATACGAAAAACTGTTTTTT.